The clone carrying this T cell receptor beta chain was seen a single time. Its antigen is currently unknown. The CDR3 has 14 amino acids. Germline V lookup: CDR1 GTSNPN, CDR2 SVGIG (reference sequence). The germline V and J ends were trimmed by 1 base and 6 bases, with 12 bases remaining between them. This entry belongs to a study of CD8 T cells in Susac syndrome. General study findings and limits: Regarding the TCR sequencing and HLA analysis, the study admitted that a relatively small number of individuals were involved.

RNA amounts of roughly 0.45 to 1 ug underwent reverse transcription with random hexamers. immunoSEQ multiplex PCR amplified TCR beta CDR3 across 54 Vbeta, 13 Jbeta. TCRdb processed the immunoSEQ multiplex PCR reads anew with MiXCR; each CDR3 protein has one entry. In the table there are some 200,000 distinct CDR3 sequences, around 95% of which are singletons. Sequencing of TCR beta, carried out with a high-throughput approach, was applied to CD8+ and CD4+ T cells from the blood. This receptor was obtained from a human donor with Susac syndrome. Material for sequencing was CD8+ T cells from PBMCs. The chain uses TRBV30 and TRBJ1-4, with no clear D. CDR3 sequence (DNA): TGTGCCTGGAGTGCCCTAGGGTTTGATGAAAAACTGTTTTTT. It encodes CAWSALGFDEKLFF.